This T cell receptor beta chain is drawn from a study of cytomegalovirus exposure and HLA in healthy donors. As to this clone: Its antigen is undetermined.

60 Vbeta and 13 Jbeta primers were used in PCR. The repertoire was sequenced with immunoSEQ multiplex PCR; TCRdb's copy has only in-frame clones and lacks some. Among some 80,000 clones listed, roughly 74% were seen once. Germline CDR1 reads MNHNY; CDR2 reads SVGAGI (reference sequence). V shed 6 bases, J shed 1 base, and the junction held 6 bases outside the gene matches. The CDR3 has 15 amino acids. Study-level results: The authors confirmed in vitro that a few CMV-associated chains were specific for CMV antigens. Most subjects had HLA-A and HLA-B alleles reportedly predicted accurately by TCR beta sequences.

The sequence derives from a man aged 40-55 years in good health and CMV-seronegative. The material sequenced was PBMCs. The V and J genes are TRBV6-6 and TRBJ2-3; 8 nucleotides line up with TRBD1. CDR3 in DNA: TGTGCCAGCAGCGACGGACAGGGAGGCACAGATACGCAGTATTTT. Protein sequence: CASSDGQGGTDTQYF.